Below are 17 T cell receptor beta chains sequenced from a single sample in a study of molecular identifiers for immune sequencing clone quantification (dated by TCRdb to the late 2010s). Library method: PCR. For sequencing, a NextSeq 500 was employed. TCRdb passed the public sequencing reads through fastp at Q25 and MiXCR, retaining productive beta sequences. Each CDR3 protein appears once, grouped with its most common genes and DNA. The sample includes roughly 320,000 distinct CDR3 sequences, with roughly 24% observed a single time. The ten largest account for about 0.73% of the sample. The specimen was naive CD8+ T cells from blood, with Jurkat cell RNA spiked in. Taken with the paper, the label for cell subset or site translates to: FACS-sorted CD8+CD4-CCR7+CD45RA+ naive T cells. Receptors were obtained from a human donor in good health. Some libraries in this study had Jurkat cell RNA spiked in.

A few counts support this clonotype. The rearrangement links TRBV7-9 to TRBJ2-5, with D hard to call. V dropped 5 bases and J dropped 2 bases, with 15 bases sitting between them. Germline values: CDR1 SEHNR, CDR2 FQNEAQ (reference sequence). The CDR3 is made up of 15 amino acids. CDR3 region: CASSPAAGVQETQYF. The CDR3 DNA reads TGTGCCAGCAGCCCCGCGGCCGGAGTTCAAGAGACCCAGTACTTC.

This chain joins TRBV11-3 and TRBJ2-7; 10 bases align to TRBD1. This CDR3 has 16 amino acids. Germline lookup yields CDR1 SGHNT and CDR2 YENEEA. V trimming: 5 bases; J trimming: 2 bases; junction bases outside the gene matches: 9. The CDR3 sequence is CASSIRDRGRPYEQYF. Written as DNA, the CDR3 is TGTGCCAGCAGCATTAGGGACAGGGGAAGACCCTACGAGCAGTACTTC.

This chain links TRBV4-1 with TRBJ1-1; D unclear. V gave up 1 base and J gave up 8 bases, with 11 bases separating them. Germline-derived CDR1 and CDR2 are MGHRA and YSYEKL. The CDR3 has 13 amino acids. The CDR3 here is CASSQGRGGEAFF. DNA for the CDR3: TGCGCCAGCAGCCAAGGGAGAGGTGGGGAAGCTTTCTTT.

The chain combines TRBV7-6 with TRBJ2-2; 7 bases line up with TRBD1. The CDR3 has 17 residues. Per the germline V gene, CDR1 is SGHVS and CDR2 is FNYEAQ. V was clipped by 1 base and J by 5 bases; unmatched bases: 10. The CDR3 spells CASSLVDRHPGTGELFF. CDR3 coding DNA: TGTGCCAGCAGCTTAGTGGACAGGCACCCGGGTACCGGGGAGCTGTTTTTT.

In the case of this clonotype: Given a much more abundant clone one base away, this may be a read error. This chain links TRBV7-8 with TRBJ1-5, with D hard to call. The V gene's germline CDR1 is SGHVS and CDR2 FQNEAQ. Trimming shortened V by 0 bases and J by 3 bases, and 9 bases separated the two germline ends. The CDR3 consists of 15 residues. CDR3 nucleotide sequence: TGTGCCAGCAGCTTAGCATCAGTTAACAATCAGCCCCAGCATTTT. Translated: CASSLASVNNQPQHF.

Note on this clonotype: Only one base separates this from a far larger clonotype, so it likely reflects a read error. The V call is TRBV29-1, the J call TRBJ2-3, with a tentative D call TRBD1 (6 bases). Germline lookup yields CDR1 SQVTM and CDR2 ANQGSEA. This CDR3 has 10 amino acids. Trimming stripped 6 bases from V and 8 bases from J, with 9 bases between. As DNA, the CDR3 is TGCAGCGTGGGGGCAGGTACGCAGTATTTT. The encoded protein is CSVGAGTQYF.

The rearrangement joins TRBV4-3 to TRBJ2-3, with 9 bases matching TRBD2. The V and J ends lost 1 base and 6 bases, in that order; junction bases with no gene match: 8. The CDR3 length is 16 residues. The germline CDR1 and CDR2 sequences are LGHNA and YSLEER. As DNA, the CDR3 is TGCGCCAGCAGCCAAGGCGGGGGGGTAGGCGGGGATACGCAGTATTTT. As protein: CASSQGGGVGGDTQYF.

This clonotype was detected many times. The rearrangement links TRBV27 to TRBJ1-1; D is undetermined. The CDR3 spans 12 residues. From germline, CDR1 is MNHEY and CDR2 SMNVEV (reference sequence). V was pared by 6 bases and J by 3 bases, with 8 bases between. The CDR3 is CASRSGDTEAFF. The CDR3 DNA is TGTGCCAGCAGGTCTGGGGACACTGAAGCTTTCTTT.

This clonotype was seen a handful of times. The chain is built from TRBV20-1 and TRBJ2-2; D unresolved. Germline CDR1 and CDR2: DFQATT and SNEGSKA (reference sequence). This CDR3 has 14 residues. The V gene lost 1 base and the J gene lost 7 bases, with 13 bases spanning the gap. The CDR3, as DNA: TGCAGTGCTAGAGCTTCTGAACCCGGCGGGGAGCTGTTTTTT. Translating gives CSARASEPGGELFF.

This clonotype has more than one count but fewer than ten. The chain has TRBV7-9 and TRBJ2-5, with 9 bases matching TRBD2. V dropped 2 bases and J dropped 3; count of bases not matched to a gene: 7. Germline V gene data show CDR1 as SEHNR and CDR2 as FQNEAQ (reference sequence). The CDR3 length is 16 residues. The CDR3 loop is CASSLSVAGDEETQYF. The CDR3 region has the DNA TGTGCCAGCAGCTTATCTGTAGCGGGGGATGAAGAGACCCAGTACTTC. Full variable domain (outside the CDR3, taken from reference TRBV7-9 and TRBJ2-5): DTGVSQNPRHKITKRGQNVTFRCDPISEHNRLYWYRQTLGQGPEFLTYFQNEAQLEKSRLLSDRFSAERPKGSFSTLEIQRTEQGDSAMYLCASSLSVAGDEETQYFGPGTRLLVL.

This clonotype was counted between two and nine times. The V gene is TRBV14, the J gene TRBJ2-1; the D gene is possibly TRBD2 (6 bases). CDR3 length equals 14 residues. The V end was cut by 4 bases, the J end by 8 bases, with 15 bases between. Per germline, CDR1 SGHDN and CDR2 FVKESK. The CDR3 DNA sequence: TGTGCCAGCAGCCCCCCGACTAGGATCTATGAGCAGTTCTTC. Translating it yields CASSPPTRIYEQFF.

Ten or more counts support this clonotype. V gene TRBV7-2 combines with J gene TRBJ2-7; D not certain. Germline V gene data show CDR1 as SGHTA and CDR2 as FQGNSA. The CDR3 has 13 residues. Trimming left V 4 bases short and J 3 bases short, with 10 bases between. CDR3 loop: CASSSSLSYEQYF. CDR3 DNA sequence: TGTGCCAGCAGCTCAAGTTTGAGCTACGAGCAGTACTTC.

This clonotype was observed at least ten times. The chain links TRBV19 to TRBJ2-5; D assignment may be TRBD1 or TRBD2 (5 bases each). This CDR3 region has 16 residues. The V and J ends lost 5 bases and 8 bases respectively, with 24 bases between them. From germline, CDR1 is LNHDA and CDR2 SQIVND (reference sequence). The CDR3 here is CASSPHRDADQGTQYF. In DNA, the CDR3 is TGTGCCAGTAGTCCGCACCGGGACGCCGACCAAGGCACCCAGTACTTC.

This clonotype was counted at least ten times. The chain couples TRBV12-3 or TRBV12-4 to TRBJ2-5; D remains unclear. CDR3 length: 12 amino acids. The V end lost 4 bases, the J end lost 5 bases, and 8 bases lay between the germline ends. CDR3 region: CASSYGVETQYF. The DNA of the CDR3 is TGTGCCAGCAGTTACGGAGTGGAGACCCAGTACTTC.

The gene calls are TRBV11-2 and TRBJ1-6, with unresolved D. The CDR3 spans 18 residues. CDR1 is SGHAT and CDR2 is FQNNGV in the germline V gene. Trimming shortened V by 1 base and J by 0 bases, and 13 bases separated the two germline ends. CDR3 nucleotide sequence: TGTGCCAGCAGCTTAGTAGGAGGGCCAAGCTCCTATAATTCACCCCTCCACTTT. It is translated as CASSLVGGPSSYNSPLHF.

This clonotype was seen at least ten times. The chain has TRBV14 and TRBJ2-3; no firm D call. The CDR3 has 13 residues. Trimming took 0 bases from V and 6 from J, leaving 7 bases between them. The germline CDR1 and CDR2 sequences are SGHDN and FVKESK. The DNA of the CDR3 is TGTGCCAGCAGCCAAGATCTGTTGGATACGCAGTATTTT. Protein: CASSQDLLDTQYF.

This clonotype turned up a few times. The chain couples TRBV4-1 to TRBJ1-1; possibly TRBD1 for D (6 bases). CDR3 length: 15 residues. CDR1 and CDR2 from the germline V gene are MGHRA and YSYEKL. The V gene lost 4 bases and the J gene lost 1 base, with 13 bases spanning the gap. The CDR3 is CASSPVRGPNTEAFF. CDR3 DNA: TGCGCCAGCAGCCCAGTCAGGGGTCCGAACACTGAAGCTTTCTTT.